This T cell receptor (beta chain) was recorded in a study of T cell responses to AZD1222 COVID-19 vaccine. Broader study findings: The donors showed a predominance of white British ancestry and of females, with possible underestimation of clonal diversity.

The data were produced by immunoSEQ multiplex PCR, yet TCRdb's version contains in-frame clones alone and is incomplete. Altogether about 90,000 clones are present, approximately 88% being singletons, with the ten largest covering about 15%. Trimming removed 9 bases from V and 12 bases from J; junction bases left unmatched: 13. The CDR3 is 12 residues long. CDR1 MDHEN and CDR2 SYDVKM come from the germline V gene. With respect to this clone: The antigen is unknown.

The rearrangement links TRBV28 to TRBJ1-2; 7 nucleotides agree with TRBD1. The sample here was peripheral blood, taken on day 0 of AZD1222 vaccination. This sequence originates from an adult in good health. CDR3 sequence reads: CASRGDRVFHTF. The CDR3 DNA reads as TGTGCCAGTCGGGGAGACAGGGTGTTCCACACCTTC.